This T cell receptor (beta chain) was sequenced during a study of blood T cell repertoires in COVID-19. Seattle participants joined during active infection and were tracked over time. In the original workflow: Reference gene primers were amplified, and this amplification served to estimate nucleated cell counts. Assay used: immunoSEQ multiplex PCR; TCRdb lists only in-frame clones, some missing. Clone size and V and J calls were adopted from that table, with D and trimming inferred from the DNA. The sample holds around 71,000 clones; roughly 80% are singletons and the top ten take around 6.9%. Germline CDR1 is LGHNT and CDR2 is FRNRAP. The CDR3 runs 12 residues. The V gene end was trimmed by 1 base and the J gene end by 8 bases; junction bases not matched to a gene: 1.

Sequences were obtained from peripheral blood. The gene calls are TRBV12-5 and TRBJ1-2, with 7 bases fitting TRBD1. The TCR sequence derives from a man between 25 and 39 years old with COVID-19, enrolled during active disease. CDR3 sequence (DNA): TGTGCTAGTGGTTTGGACAGGGGCGGCTACACCTTC. Amino acids: CASGLDRGGYTF.